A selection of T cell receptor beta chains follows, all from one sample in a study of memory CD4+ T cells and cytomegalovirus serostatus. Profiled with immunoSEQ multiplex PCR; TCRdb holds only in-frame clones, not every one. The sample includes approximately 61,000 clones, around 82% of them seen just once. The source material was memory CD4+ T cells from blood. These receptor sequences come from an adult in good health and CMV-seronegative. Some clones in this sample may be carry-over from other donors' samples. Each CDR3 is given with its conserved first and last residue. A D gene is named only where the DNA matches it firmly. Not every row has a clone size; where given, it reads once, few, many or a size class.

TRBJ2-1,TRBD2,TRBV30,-,CAWGTGTTDEQFF,TGTGCCTGGGGCACCGGGACTACGGATGAGCAGTTCTTC
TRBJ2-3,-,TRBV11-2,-,CASSPQGGPDTQYF,TGTGCCAGCAGCCCCCAGGGGGGGCCAGATACGCAGTATTTT
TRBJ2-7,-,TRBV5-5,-,CASSETGLRSYEQYF,TGTGCCAGCAGTGAGACGGGACTCCGCTCCTACGAGCAGTACTTC
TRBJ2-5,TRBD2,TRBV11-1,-,CASSLSLATSGETQYF,TGTGCCAGCAGCTTATCCCTCGCGACTAGCGGAGAGACCCAGTACTTC
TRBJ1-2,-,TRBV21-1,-,CASSNVVGQGDFPLYGYTF,TGTGCCAGCAGCAATGTTGTGGGACAGGGGGATTTCCCCCTCTATGGCTACACCTTC
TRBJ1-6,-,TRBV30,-,CAWTVGGSGYNSPLHF,TGTGCCTGGACGGTAGGGGGAAGTGGCTATAATTCACCCCTCCACTTT
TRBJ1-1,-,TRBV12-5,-,CASGLNRAREAFF,TGTGCTAGTGGTTTAAACAGGGCTCGTGAAGCTTTCTTT
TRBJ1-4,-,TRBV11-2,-,CASSFTGSEKLFF,TGTGCCAGCAGCTTTACAGGGTCGGAAAAACTGTTTTTT
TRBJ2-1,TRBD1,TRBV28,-,CASSLLPTSGTGERNEQFF,TGTGCCAGCAGTTTACTCCCGACCTCCGGGACAGGGGAACGGAATGAGCAGTTCTTC
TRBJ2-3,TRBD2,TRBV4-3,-,CASSQELAGGPSLSDTQYF,TGCGCCAGCAGCCAAGAGCTAGCGGGAGGGCCGAGTTTATCAGATACGCAGTATTTT
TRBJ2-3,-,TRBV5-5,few,CASSQDGGGAWDTQYF,TGTGCCAGCAGCCAAGATGGGGGCGGGGCCTGGGATACGCAGTATTTT
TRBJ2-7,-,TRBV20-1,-,CSATRKYEQYF,TGCAGTGCTACCAGGAAGTACGAGCAGTACTTC
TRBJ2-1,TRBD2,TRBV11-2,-,CASSRAGDEQFF,TGTGCCAGCAGCCGCGCGGGGGATGAGCAGTTCTTC
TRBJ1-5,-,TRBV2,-,CASSVEGNQPQHF,TGTGCCAGCAGTGTAGAAGGCAATCAGCCCCAGCATTTT
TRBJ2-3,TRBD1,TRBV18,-,CASSPQQGMADTQYF,TGTGCCAGCTCACCACAACAGGGGATGGCAGATACGCAGTATTTT
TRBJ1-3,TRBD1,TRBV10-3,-,CAISAIPGQGAGNTIYF,TGTGCCATCAGTGCGATTCCGGGACAGGGAGCTGGAAACACCATATATTTT
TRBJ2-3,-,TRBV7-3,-,CASSFTADTQYF,TGTGCCAGCAGCTTCACGGCAGATACGCAGTATTTT
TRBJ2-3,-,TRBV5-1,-,CASSLVSGAPDTQYF,TGCGCCAGCAGTCTCGTATCAGGGGCGCCAGATACGCAGTATTTT
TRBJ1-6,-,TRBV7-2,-,CASSSRTAVSPLHF,TGTGCCAGCAGCTCCCGGACAGCAGTGTCACCCCTCCACTTT
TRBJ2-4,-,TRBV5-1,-,CASSLAREMGNIQYF,TGCGCCAGCAGCTTGGCCCGGGAGATGGGAAACATTCAGTACTTC
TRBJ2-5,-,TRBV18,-,CASSPPGVGETQYF,TGTGCCAGCTCACCACCAGGGGTAGGGGAGACCCAGTACTTC
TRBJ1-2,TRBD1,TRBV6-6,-,CASSYIRQGDHYGYTF,TGTGCCAGCAGTTACATCAGACAGGGGGATCACTATGGCTACACCTTC
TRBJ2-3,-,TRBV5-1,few,CASSQSWSGTDTQYF,TGCGCCAGCAGCCAATCATGGAGCGGCACAGATACGCAGTATTTT
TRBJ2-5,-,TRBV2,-,CASTLMGVQETQYF,TGTGCCAGCACCCTTATGGGGGTACAAGAGACCCAGTACTTC
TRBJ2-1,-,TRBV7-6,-,CASSFLGKEQFF,TGTGCCAGCAGCTTCTTGGGAAAGGAGCAGTTCTTC
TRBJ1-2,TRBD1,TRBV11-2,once,CASSSGGGLGPYGYTF,TGTGCCAGCAGCTCAGGGGGGGGGTTAGGCCCCTATGGCTACACCTTC
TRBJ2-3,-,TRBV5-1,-,CASRPNTDTQYF,TGCGCCAGCAGACCCAACACAGATACGCAGTATTTT
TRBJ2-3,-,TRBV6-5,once,CASSTGSWANTQYF,TGTGCCAGCAGTACAGGGTCCTGGGCGAATACGCAGTATTTT
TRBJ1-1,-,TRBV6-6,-,CASRGGTYTEAFF,TGTGCCAGCAGAGGAGGTACGTACACTGAAGCTTTCTTT
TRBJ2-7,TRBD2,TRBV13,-,CASSLAISGGPLRQYF,TGTGCCAGCAGCTTAGCAATTAGCGGGGGCCCCCTAAGGCAGTACTTC
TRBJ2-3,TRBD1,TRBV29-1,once,CSTRQGATDTQYF,TGCAGCACCCGACAGGGGGCAACAGATACGCAGTATTTT
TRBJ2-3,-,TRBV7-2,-,CASSYPLGQGLNTQYF,TGTGCCAGCAGCTACCCTCTGGGGCAGGGTCTAAATACGCAGTATTTT
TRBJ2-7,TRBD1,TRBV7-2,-,CASSIGTAHEQYF,TGTGCCAGCAGCATTGGGACAGCCCACGAGCAGTACTTC
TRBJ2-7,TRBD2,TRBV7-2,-,CASSPRLAGAYEQYF,TGTGCCAGCAGCCCGCGACTAGCGGGAGCCTACGAGCAGTACTTC
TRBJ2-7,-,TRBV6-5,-,CASSSTQGVGYEQYF,TGTGCCAGCAGTTCCACCCAGGGAGTCGGGTACGAGCAGTACTTC
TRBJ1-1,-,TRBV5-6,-,CASSFVGVAATEAFF,TGTGCCAGCAGCTTTGTAGGGGTCGCCGCCACTGAAGCTTTCTTT
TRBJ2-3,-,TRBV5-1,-,CATATDQPDTQYF,TGCGCCACTGCGACTGATCAGCCAGATACGCAGTATTTT
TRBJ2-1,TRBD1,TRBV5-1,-,CASSPIGQGSYNEQFF,TGCGCCAGCAGCCCGATCGGACAGGGTTCCTACAATGAGCAGTTCTTC
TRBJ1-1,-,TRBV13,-,CASSLGTADTEAFF,TGTGCCAGCAGCTTAGGGACGGCCGACACTGAAGCTTTCTTT
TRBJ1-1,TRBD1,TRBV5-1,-,CASSLAGTGNTEAFF,TGCGCCAGCAGCTTGGCCGGGACAGGGAACACTGAAGCTTTCTTT
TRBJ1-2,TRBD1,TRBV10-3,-,CAISLGTGGNYGYTF,TGTGCCATCAGCCTAGGGACAGGGGGAAACTATGGCTACACCTTC
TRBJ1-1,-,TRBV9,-,CASSGGGVDTEAFF,TGTGCCAGCAGCGGAGGGGGAGTGGACACTGAAGCTTTCTTT
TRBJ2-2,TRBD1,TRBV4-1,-,CASSRTGGANTGELFF,TGCGCCAGCAGCCGAACAGGGGGCGCGAACACCGGGGAGCTGTTTTTT
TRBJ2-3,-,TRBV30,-,CAWSLGTQYF,TGTGCCTGGAGTCTTGGAACGCAGTATTTT
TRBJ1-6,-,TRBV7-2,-,CASSTHPVSPLHF,TGTGCCAGCAGCACACACCCGGTGTCACCCCTCCACTTT
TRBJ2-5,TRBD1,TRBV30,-,CAWSPGQSQETQYF,TGTGCCTGGAGCCCGGGACAGTCACAAGAGACCCAGTACTTC
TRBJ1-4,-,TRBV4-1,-,CASSSPIMGEKLFF,TGCGCCAGCAGCTCCCCAATAATGGGTGAAAAACTGTTTTTT
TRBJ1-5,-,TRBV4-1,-,CASSQDSRGKAQHF,TGCGCCAGCAGCCAAGACAGCAGGGGAAAAGCCCAGCATTTT
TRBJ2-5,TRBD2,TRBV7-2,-,CASSSLGVAGGWQETQYF,TGTGCCAGCAGCTCCCTTGGGGTAGCGGGAGGGTGGCAAGAGACCCAGTACTTC
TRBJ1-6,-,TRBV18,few,CASSADRLLSPLHF,TGTGCCAGCTCAGCTGACAGGTTACTTTCACCCCTCCACTTT
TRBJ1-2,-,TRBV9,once,CASSVAWGGWDGYTF,TGTGCCAGCAGCGTAGCCTGGGGGGGCTGGGATGGCTACACCTTC
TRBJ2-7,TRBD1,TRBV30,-,CAWRRTGGVEQYF,TGTGCCTGGAGAAGGACAGGGGGCGTCGAGCAGTACTTC
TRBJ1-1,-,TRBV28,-,CASSSPPNRAFF,TGTGCCAGCAGTTCCCCCCCAAACCGGGCTTTCTTT
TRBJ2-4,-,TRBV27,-,CASSLGGPNYKNIQYF,TGTGCCAGCAGTTTAGGGGGCCCTAATTACAAAAACATTCAGTACTTC
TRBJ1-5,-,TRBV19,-,CASSHDRNNQPQHF,TGTGCCAGTAGTCACGACAGGAACAATCAGCCCCAGCATTTT